The next 22 T cell receptor beta chains were all read from a single sample in a study of CD8 T cells in Susac syndrome. When the RNA was reverse transcribed, random hexamers were used with an input of roughly 0.5 to 1 ug. TCRdb re-derived calls from the immunoSEQ multiplex PCR reads in MiXCR, one entry per CDR3 protein. The profile covers 250,000 to 300,000 distinct CDR3 sequences, with approximately 85% appearing a single time and around 0.2% taken by the ten largest. The sequenced material came from CD8+ T cells from PBMCs. The receptors were sampled from a human donor with multiple sclerosis.

J is TRBJ1-1 and V is TRBV5-1; D is ambiguous. The CDR3 covers 13 residues. CDR1 is SGHRS, CDR2 YFSETQ, per germline. V gave up 2 bases and J gave up 5 bases, with 10 bases separating them. The CDR3 loop reads CASSFGEETEAFF. For the CDR3, the DNA is TGCGCCAGCAGCTTTGGGGAAGAAACTGAAGCTTTCTTT.

V is TRBV4-2 and J is TRBJ1-4, with TRBD1 identical over 7 bases. Trimming at V came to 3 bases and at J to 6 bases, leaving 4 bases not matched to a gene. This CDR3 is built from 14 residues. Germline CDR1 reads LGHNA; CDR2 reads YNFKEQ. The CDR3 DNA follows: TGTGCCAGCAGCCATCCCGGGACAGATGAAAAACTGTTTTTT. As protein: CASSHPGTDEKLFF.

The gene calls are TRBV28 and TRBJ2-2; weak D call: TRBD1 (5 bases). Germline CDR1 MDHEN, CDR2 SYDVKM. V dropped 6 bases and J dropped 1 base, with 15 bases sitting between them. There are 16 residues in the CDR3. DNA for the CDR3: TGTGCCAGCAGACCCGACAGTTTCTTGAACACCGGGGAGCTGTTTTTT. Encoded protein: CASRPDSFLNTGELFF.

The rearrangement uses TRBV24-1 and TRBJ1-1; D unclear. Germline lookup yields CDR1 KGHDR and CDR2 SFDVKD. CDR3 size: 14 residues. The V gene lost 2 bases and the J gene lost 8 bases, with 14 bases spanning the gap. Here the CDR3 DNA reads TGTGCCACCAGTGATTCCCGCGTGGACGGAGAAGCTTTCTTT. Its protein product is CATSDSRVDGEAFF.

This chain joins TRBV29-1 and TRBJ2-1, with TRBD2 matching over 7 bases. This CDR3 comprises 16 residues. The J segment lost 4 bases and the V segment lost 3 bases, leaving 12 bases of the junction unmatched. CDR1 is SQVTM and CDR2 is ANQGSEA in the germline V gene. The CDR3 spells CSVEGGWQGAYNEQFF. As DNA, the CDR3 is TGCAGCGTTGAGGGAGGGTGGCAGGGCGCTTACAATGAGCAGTTCTTC.

This clonotype appeared a few times. The rearrangement joins TRBV6-5 to TRBJ2-7; 8 bases line up with TRBD2. This CDR3 region has 18 residues. V lost 0 bases and J lost 3; bases outside the gene matches: 13. CDR1 and CDR2 (germline): MNHEY, SVGAGI. The CDR3 DNA is TGTGCCAGCAGTTACTCGTCGGACCTTTGGCTAGCGGGCTACGAGCAGTACTTC. Amino acids: CASSYSSDLWLAGYEQYF.

CDR3 protein: CASSEDRGLAKNIQYF. The CDR3 DNA reads TGTGCCAGCAGTGAAGATCGGGGGCTAGCCAAAAACATTCAGTACTTC. This rearrangement joins TRBV6-1 to TRBJ2-4; D may match TRBD1 or TRBD2 (6 bases each). CDR3 length: 16 residues. Germline V CDR1 and CDR2: MNHNS, SASEGT. Trimming left V 1 base short and J 0 bases short, with 10 bases between.

The CDR3: CASSLSRVDGYTF. CDR3 DNA sequence: TGTGCCAGCAGTTTATCCAGGGTGGACGGCTACACCTTC. The rearrangement joins TRBV27 to TRBJ1-2; perhaps TRBD1 as D (5 bases). Germline V gene data show CDR1 as MNHEY and CDR2 as SMNVEV (reference sequence). The CDR3 sequence is 13 residues long. V was pared by 0 bases and J by 8 bases, with 10 bases between.

V is TRBV20-1 and J is TRBJ2-5, with 10 bases fitting TRBD1. The CDR3 length is 16 residues. Germline CDR1 and CDR2: DFQATT and SNEGSKA (reference sequence). The V gene end was trimmed by 1 base and the J gene end by 5 bases; junction bases not matched to a gene: 10. Here the CDR3 DNA reads TGCAGTGCTAGAGGATCCGGGACAGGGGCTCCTGAGACCCAGTACTTC. Translated, it gives CSARGSGTGAPETQYF.

The chain couples TRBV5-1 to TRBJ1-2; 9 nucleotides align to TRBD1. V lost 0 bases, J lost 6 bases, and 6 bases stayed unmatched. The CDR3 extends over 15 amino acids. Germline CDR1 SGHRS, CDR2 YFSETQ. The CDR3 sequence is CASSLVLDRGDGYTF. In nucleotides, the CDR3 is TGCGCCAGCAGCTTGGTCCTGGACAGGGGAGATGGCTACACCTTC.

The rearrangement links TRBV5-4 to TRBJ2-5, with TRBD2 matching 9 bases. From germline, CDR1 is SGHNT and CDR2 YYREEE (reference sequence). This CDR3 region has 15 residues. V dropped 4 bases and J dropped 2; count of bases not matched to a gene: 6. DNA of the CDR3: TGTGCCAGCAGCATTCTAGCGGGAAAGCAAGAGACCCAGTACTTC. This sequence encodes CASSILAGKQETQYF.

This clonotype has a handful of counts. The chain couples TRBV11-2 to TRBJ2-1, with D maybe TRBD2 (5 bases). CDR3 length equals 14 residues. V dropped 1 base and J dropped 1 base, with 5 bases sitting between them. The germline gives CDR1 SGHAT, CDR2 FQNNGV. The chain's CDR3 is CASSLGLSYNEQFF. CDR3 DNA: TGTGCCAGCAGCTTAGGACTATCCTACAATGAGCAGTTCTTC.

The genes are TRBV30 and TRBJ2-7; 7 nucleotides align to TRBD1. Germline-derived CDR1 and CDR2 are GTSNPN and SVGIG (reference sequence). The CDR3 sequence is 13 residues long. The V and J ends lost 1 base and 6 bases, in that order; junction bases with no gene match: 6. The CDR3 reads CAWSAGTASEQYF. CDR3 in DNA: TGTGCCTGGAGTGCCGGGACAGCGTCCGAGCAGTACTTC. Full variable domain (missing parts from reference TRBV30 and TRBJ2-7): SQTIHQWPATLVQPVGSPLSLECTVEGTSNPNLYWYRQAAGRGLQLLFYSVGIGQISSEVPQNLSASRPQDRQFILSSKKLLLSDSGFYLCAWSAGTASEQYFGPGTRLTVT.

The chain joins TRBV6-5 to TRBJ1-1; no definite D call. V was cut by 8 bases and J by 6 bases, with 19 bases left in between. The germline V gene has CDR1 MNHEY and CDR2 SVGAGI. The CDR3 sequence is 14 residues long. CDR3 in DNA: TGTGCCAGCTCTGTTATTGGGAAAGGTGCTGAAGCTTTCTTT. It translates to CASSVIGKGAEAFF.

CDR3 sequence reads: CASSRGTGGIQSYEQYF. For the CDR3, the DNA is TGTGCCAGCAGCCGCGGGACAGGGGGCATTCAAAGTTACGAGCAGTACTTC. The rearrangement joins TRBV11-2 to TRBJ2-7; 12 nucleotides align to TRBD1. Germline loops: CDR1 SGHAT, CDR2 FQNNGV. With 5 bases clipped from V and 4 bases from J, the junction kept 12 bases outside the gene matches. The CDR3 covers 17 residues.

The V gene is TRBV2, the J gene TRBJ2-1; 9 bases fit TRBD2. The CDR3 is 14 residues long. Germline values: CDR1 SNHLY, CDR2 FYNNEI. With 7 bases clipped from V and 8 bases from J, the junction kept 9 bases outside the gene matches. The CDR3 loop reads CASKNSGSQDEQFF. In DNA form, the CDR3 reads TGTGCCAGCAAAAATAGCGGGAGTCAAGATGAGCAGTTCTTC. The full variable domain, in which reference TRBV2 and TRBJ2-1 provide the parts outside the CDR3, is EPEVTQTPSHQVTQMGQEVILRCVPISNHLYFYWYRQILGQKVEFLVSFYNNEISEKSEIFDDQFSVERPDGSNFTLKIRSTKLEDSAMYFCASKNSGSQDEQFFGPGTRLTVL.

The chain has TRBV10-3 and TRBJ2-3; 9 nucleotides align to TRBD2. Trimming at V came to 8 bases and at J to 6 bases, leaving 9 bases not matched to a gene. CDR1 and CDR2 (germline): ENHRY, SYGVKD. The CDR3 totals 14 residues. CDR3 region: CAISGGRAGDTQYF. As DNA, the CDR3 is TGTGCCATCTCTGGCGGGAGGGCCGGCGATACGCAGTATTTT.

The chain recombines TRBV13 with TRBJ1-6, with D possibly matching TRBD1 (5 bases). Looked up from germline, CDR1 is PRHDT and CDR2 is FYEKMQ (reference sequence). Trimming stripped 7 bases from V and 8 bases from J, with 15 bases between. The CDR3 spans 14 residues. The CDR3 DNA reads as TGTGCCAGCAATATCGGGACTGGGCATTCACCCCTCCACTTT. It encodes CASNIGTGHSPLHF.

This clonotype has a single count. The V call is TRBV6-5, the J call TRBJ1-1; D not certain. In germline, CDR1 is MNHEY, CDR2 SVGAGI. With 6 bases removed from V and 0 bases from J, the gap between germline ends came to 8 bases. This CDR3 contains 13 residues. Here the CDR3 DNA reads TGTGCCAGCAGAACAGCCTTGAACACTGAAGCTTTCTTT. This codes for CASRTALNTEAFF.

The genes are TRBV5-4 and TRBJ2-5; weak D call: TRBD1 (5 bases). V was pared by 1 base and J by 5 bases, with 18 bases between. Germline values: CDR1 SGHNT, CDR2 YYREEE (reference sequence). The CDR3 has 16 amino acids. Here the CDR3 reads CASSLPSGPGWETQYF. The CDR3 DNA reads TGTGCCAGCAGCTTGCCCTCAGGGCCAGGATGGGAGACCCAGTACTTC.

V is TRBV5-6 and J is TRBJ1-2; D is uncertain. Trimming pared 0 bases from V and 8 bases from J, leaving 20 bases between. Germline V gene data show CDR1 as SGHDT and CDR2 as YYEEEE. The CDR3 is 16 amino acids. The CDR3 DNA sequence: TGTGCCAGCAGCTTGGCCGCACTCCGTGGAAGGCACGGCTACACCTTC. Encoded protein: CASSLAALRGRHGYTF.

This chain uses TRBV4-2 with TRBJ2-1; the match to TRBD2 covers 14 bases. CDR1 and CDR2 from the germline V gene are LGHNA and YNFKEQ. V trimming: 0 bases; J trimming: 8 bases; junction bases outside the gene matches: 6. This CDR3 spans 17 amino acids. CDR3 amino acids: CASSQEARLAGGDEQFF. The DNA for the CDR3 is TGTGCCAGCAGCCAAGAGGCGAGACTAGCGGGAGGGGATGAGCAGTTCTTC.